One and the same sample provided the 10 T cell receptor beta chains below, sequenced in a study of regulatory T cells in long-lasting Graves disease. HTBI primers from iRepertoire and Arm-PCR of CDR3 regions yielded the TCR beta libraries. TCRdb recomputed calls from the multiplex PCR reads with MiXCR, one row per CDR3 protein. The sample holds some 230,000 distinct CDR3 sequences, approximately 20% seen once. Specified time point: newly diagnosed GD, antithyroid drugs for less than 3 months. PBMC RNA was the source of the TCR library. The source material was peripheral blood mononuclear cells (PBMCs), sampled at new diagnosis, from a patient treated with antithyroid drugs. The receptors were sampled from a female donor with Graves disease.

This clonotype came up many times. CDR3 nucleotides: TGTGCCATCAGAAGGACAGGAACTGAAAATGAGCAGTTCTTC. Encoded protein: CAIRRTGTENEQFF. The V gene is TRBV10-3, the J gene TRBJ2-1; TRBD1 matches 7 bases. CDR3 size: 14 residues. The V segment lost 6 bases and the J segment 7 bases; nucleotides outside the gene matches: 9. Germline V gives CDR1 ENHRY, CDR2 SYGVKD.

This clonotype was seen repeatedly, ten times or more. The genes are TRBV30 and TRBJ1-2; D is perhaps TRBD1 (5 bases). Germline CDR1 and CDR2: GTSNPN and SVGIG (reference sequence). The CDR3 consists of 13 residues. Trimming cost V 3 bases and J 3 bases, with 11 bases left between them. DNA for the CDR3: TGTGCCTGGAGAGCCAGGGCGGACTATGGCTACACCTTC. Translating gives CAWRARADYGYTF.

There are many counts of this clonotype. The V gene is TRBV9, the J gene TRBJ2-3; 9 nucleotides align to TRBD1. J gave up 6 bases and V 0 bases, and 8 bases lay outside the gene matches. Germline V gene data show CDR1 as SGDLS and CDR2 as YYNGEE. This CDR3 is built from 16 residues. The CDR3 coding sequence is TGTGCCAGCAGCGTAGGTTTGGGACAGGGATCCGATACGCAGTATTTT. The encoded protein is CASSVGLGQGSDTQYF.

This rearrangement joins TRBV12-3 or TRBV12-4 to TRBJ1-2; 8 bases are shared with TRBD1. Trimming took 6 bases from V and 10 from J; bases not matched to a gene: 13. The CDR3 totals 14 residues. The CDR3 reads CASRPGQAGGVYTF. In nucleotides, the CDR3 is TGTGCCAGCAGACCGGGACAGGCGGGGGGAGTCTACACCTTC.

A remark on this clonotype: This likely came from a read error, as a far larger clone is one base away. The rearrangement joins TRBV7-3 to TRBJ1-4; the match to TRBD1 covers 7 bases. With 2 bases clipped from V and 9 bases from J, the junction kept 9 bases outside the gene matches. This CDR3 region has 15 residues. Germline loops: CDR1 SGHTA, CDR2 FQGTGA. The CDR3 loop reads CASSLEGQKDKKLFF. The CDR3 DNA reads TGTGCCAGCAGCTTAGAGGGACAGAAGGATAAAAAACTGTTTTTT.

V usage is TRBV2 and J usage is TRBJ2-5, with a tentative D call TRBD2 (6 bases). The CDR3 has 15 amino acids. The germline CDR1 and CDR2 sequences are SNHLY and FYNNEI. The V end lost 6 bases, the J end lost 2 bases, and 16 bases lay between the germline ends. The CDR3 protein is CASRGDGGSQETQYF. In DNA, the CDR3 is TGTGCCAGCAGAGGAGACGGGGGTTCTCAAGAGACCCAGTACTTC.

This clonotype was seen ten or more times. The chain joins TRBV19 to TRBJ2-5; 8 bases match TRBD1. This CDR3 region has 16 residues. V lost 3 bases and J lost 0; bases outside the gene matches: 6. Germline lookup yields CDR1 LNHDA and CDR2 SQIVND (reference sequence). This CDR3 is CASSMDDRGYQETQYF. The DNA for the CDR3 is TGTGCCAGTAGTATGGACGACAGGGGCTACCAAGAGACCCAGTACTTC.

The table lists this clonotype with many counts. The chain employs TRBV29-1 and TRBJ2-5; 11 bases map to TRBD2. Germline V gives CDR1 SQVTM, CDR2 ANQGSEA. The CDR3 has 17 residues. V lost 6 bases, J lost 4 bases, and 16 bases stayed unmatched. CDR3 protein: CSVPDRYSGRAVETQYF. The CDR3 coding sequence is TGCAGCGTCCCCGATCGTTATAGCGGGAGGGCCGTAGAGACCCAGTACTTC.

This clonotype was recorded at least ten times. J is TRBJ2-5 and V is TRBV11-2; D unresolved. CDR1 is SGHAT, CDR2 FQNNGV, per germline. V dropped 1 base and J dropped 5 bases, with 8 bases sitting between them. This CDR3 has 13 residues. The CDR3 nucleotides read TGTGCCAGCAGCTTAGTGCTGGTTGAGACCCAGTACTTC. Its translation is CASSLVLVETQYF.

The sample holds many counts of this clonotype. This chain joins TRBV6-5 and TRBJ2-7; D is unresolved. The CDR3 has 14 residues. With 2 bases removed from V and 2 bases from J, the gap between germline ends came to 10 bases. Germline lookup yields CDR1 MNHEY and CDR2 SVGAGI. The CDR3 here is CASSYQRFTYEQYF. The CDR3 region has the DNA TGTGCCAGCAGTTACCAGAGATTTACCTACGAGCAGTACTTC.